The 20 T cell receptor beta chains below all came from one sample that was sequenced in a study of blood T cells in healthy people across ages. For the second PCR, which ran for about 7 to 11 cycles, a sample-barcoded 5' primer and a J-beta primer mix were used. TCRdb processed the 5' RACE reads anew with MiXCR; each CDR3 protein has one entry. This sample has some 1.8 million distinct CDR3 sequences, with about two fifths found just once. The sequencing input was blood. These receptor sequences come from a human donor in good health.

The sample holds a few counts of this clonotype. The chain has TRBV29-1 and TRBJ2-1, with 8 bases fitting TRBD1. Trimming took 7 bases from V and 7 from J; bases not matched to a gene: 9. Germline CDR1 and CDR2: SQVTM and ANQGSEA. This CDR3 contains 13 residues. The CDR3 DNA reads TGCAGCGGGGGGACAGGTCTTCTAAATGAGCAGTTCTTC. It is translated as CSGGTGLLNEQFF.

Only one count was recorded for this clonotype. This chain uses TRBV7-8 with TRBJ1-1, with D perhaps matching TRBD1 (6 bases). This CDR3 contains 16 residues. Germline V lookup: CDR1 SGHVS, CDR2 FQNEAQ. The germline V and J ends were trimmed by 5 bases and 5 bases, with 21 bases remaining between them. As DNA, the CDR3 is TGTGCCAGCAGCCCCCGGGGGGGGGGCTTGGCAACTGAAGCTTTCTTT. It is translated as CASSPRGGGLATEAFF.

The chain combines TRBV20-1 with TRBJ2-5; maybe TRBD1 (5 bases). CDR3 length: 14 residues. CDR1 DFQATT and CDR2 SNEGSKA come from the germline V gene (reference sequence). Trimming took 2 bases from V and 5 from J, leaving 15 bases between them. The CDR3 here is CSARHGQGGETQYF. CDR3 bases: TGCAGTGCTAGACACGGGCAGGGTGGGGAGACCCAGTACTTC.

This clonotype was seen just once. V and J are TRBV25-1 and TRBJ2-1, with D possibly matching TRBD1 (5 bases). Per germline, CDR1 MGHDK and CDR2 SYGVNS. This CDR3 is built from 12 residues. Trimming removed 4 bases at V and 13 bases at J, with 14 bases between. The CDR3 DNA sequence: TGTGCCAGCAGTGCCCCTGGTGGGGCCCAGTTCTTC. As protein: CASSAPGGAQFF.

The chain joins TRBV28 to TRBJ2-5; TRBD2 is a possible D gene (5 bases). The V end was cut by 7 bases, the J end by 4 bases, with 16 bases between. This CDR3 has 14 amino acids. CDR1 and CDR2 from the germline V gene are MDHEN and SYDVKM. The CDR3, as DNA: TGTGCCAGCACAGCAAGGCTAGCCAGAGAGACCCAGTACTTC. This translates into CASTARLARETQYF. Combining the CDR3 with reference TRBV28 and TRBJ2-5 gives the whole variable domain DVKVTQSSRYLVKRTGEKVFLECVQDMDHENMFWYRQDPGLGLRLIYFSYDVKMKEKGDIPEGYSVSREKKERFSLILESASTNQTSMYLCASTARLARETQYFGPGTRLLVL.

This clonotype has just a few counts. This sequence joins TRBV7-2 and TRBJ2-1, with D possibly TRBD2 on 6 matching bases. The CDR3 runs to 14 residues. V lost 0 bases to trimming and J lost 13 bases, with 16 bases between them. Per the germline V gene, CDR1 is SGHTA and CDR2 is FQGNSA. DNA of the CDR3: TGTGCCAGCAGCTTAGCCGGGAGAAAAGAGACCCAGTTCTTC. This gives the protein CASSLAGRKETQFF.

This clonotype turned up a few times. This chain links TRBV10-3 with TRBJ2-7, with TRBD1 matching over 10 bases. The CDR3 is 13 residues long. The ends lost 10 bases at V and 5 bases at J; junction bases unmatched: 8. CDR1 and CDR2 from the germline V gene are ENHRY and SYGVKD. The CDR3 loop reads CATHGTGEHEQYF. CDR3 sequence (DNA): TGTGCCACCCACGGGACAGGGGAACACGAGCAGTACTTC.

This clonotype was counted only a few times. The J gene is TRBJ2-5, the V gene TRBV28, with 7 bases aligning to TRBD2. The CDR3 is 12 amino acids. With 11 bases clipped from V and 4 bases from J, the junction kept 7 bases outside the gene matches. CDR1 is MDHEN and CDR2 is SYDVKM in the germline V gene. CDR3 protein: CAGRRGTETQYF. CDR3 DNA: TGTGCCGGCCGGCGGGGGACAGAGACCCAGTACTTC. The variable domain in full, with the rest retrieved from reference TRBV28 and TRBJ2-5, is DVKVTQSSRYLVKRTGEKVFLECVQDMDHENMFWYRQDPGLGLRLIYFSYDVKMKEKGDIPEGYSVSREKKERFSLILESASTNQTSMYLCAGRRGTETQYFGPGTRLLVL.

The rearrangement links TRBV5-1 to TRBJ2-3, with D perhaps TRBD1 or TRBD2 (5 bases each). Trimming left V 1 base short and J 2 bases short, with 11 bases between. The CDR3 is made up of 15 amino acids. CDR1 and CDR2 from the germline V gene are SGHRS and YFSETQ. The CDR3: CASSLTGRYTDTQYF. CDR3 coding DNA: TGCGCCAGCAGCTTGACGGGGCGGTACACAGATACGCAGTATTTT.

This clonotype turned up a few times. CDR3 sequence: CASSYSNFRAGEKLFF. Written as DNA, the CDR3 is TGTGCCAGCAGTTACTCGAATTTCAGGGCTGGTGAAAAACTGTTTTTT. The V and J genes are TRBV6-6 and TRBJ1-4; maybe TRBD1 (5 bases). The CDR3 covers 16 residues. With 0 bases removed from V and 7 bases from J, the gap between germline ends came to 15 bases. Germline V lookup: CDR1 MNHNY, CDR2 SVGAGI (reference sequence).

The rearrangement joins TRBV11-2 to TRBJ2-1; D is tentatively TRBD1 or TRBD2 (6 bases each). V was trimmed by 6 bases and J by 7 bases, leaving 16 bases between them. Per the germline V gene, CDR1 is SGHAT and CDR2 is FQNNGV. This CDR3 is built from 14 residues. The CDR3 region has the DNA TGTGCCAGCAGAGGGGGGCTGGGATTGAATGAGCAGTTCTTC. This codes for CASRGGLGLNEQFF.

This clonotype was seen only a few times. The DNA for the CDR3 is TGCGCCAGCAGCCAAGAGGACCTTAGGGGAGCTGGGGCCAACGTCCTGACTTTC. It specifies CASSQEDLRGAGANVLTF. The genes are TRBV4-1 and TRBJ2-6; D possibly matches TRBD1 or TRBD2 (5 bases each). Germline lookup yields CDR1 MGHRA and CDR2 YSYEKL. The V end was cut by 0 bases, the J end by 2 bases, with 14 bases between. There are 18 residues in the CDR3.

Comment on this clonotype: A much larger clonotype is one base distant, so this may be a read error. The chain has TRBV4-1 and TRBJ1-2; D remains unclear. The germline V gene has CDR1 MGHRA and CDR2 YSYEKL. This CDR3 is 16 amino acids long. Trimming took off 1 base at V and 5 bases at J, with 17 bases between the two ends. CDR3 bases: TGCGCCAGCAGCCAAGTAGGGCCAGCCCCTCCATATGGCTACACCTTC. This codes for CASSQVGPAPPYGYTF.

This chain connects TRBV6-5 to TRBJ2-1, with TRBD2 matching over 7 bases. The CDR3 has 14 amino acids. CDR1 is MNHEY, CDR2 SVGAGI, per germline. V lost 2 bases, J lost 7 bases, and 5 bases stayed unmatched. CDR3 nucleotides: TGTGCCAGCAGTTACGTCGGGACTACTAATGAGCAGTTCTTC. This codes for CASSYVGTTNEQFF.

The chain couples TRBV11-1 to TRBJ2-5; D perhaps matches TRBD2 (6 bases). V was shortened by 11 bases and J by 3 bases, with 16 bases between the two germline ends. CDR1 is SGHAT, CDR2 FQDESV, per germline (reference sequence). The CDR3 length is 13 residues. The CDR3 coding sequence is TGTGCCGGAGGGAGGACGGAAAAAGAGACCCAGTACTTC. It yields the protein CAGGRTEKETQYF.

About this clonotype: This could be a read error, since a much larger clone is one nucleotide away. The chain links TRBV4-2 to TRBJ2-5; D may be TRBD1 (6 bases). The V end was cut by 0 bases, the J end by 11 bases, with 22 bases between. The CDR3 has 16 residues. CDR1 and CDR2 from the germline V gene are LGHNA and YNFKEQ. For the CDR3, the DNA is TGTGCCAGCAGCCAAGATCCGGGACAACATACCTACAAGCAGTACTTC. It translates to CASSQDPGQHTYKQYF.

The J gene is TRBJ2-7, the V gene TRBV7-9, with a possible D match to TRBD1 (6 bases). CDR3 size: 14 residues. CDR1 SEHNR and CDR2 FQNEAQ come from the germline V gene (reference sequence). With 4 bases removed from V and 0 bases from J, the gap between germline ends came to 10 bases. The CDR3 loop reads CASSSGQTSYEQYF. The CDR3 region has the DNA TGTGCCAGCAGCTCCGGACAGACCTCCTACGAGCAGTACTTC.

The CDR3 spells CASSPAEIQETQYF. For the CDR3, the DNA is TGTGCCAGCTCACCGGCAGAGATCCAAGAGACCCAGTACTTC. The chain recombines TRBV18 with TRBJ2-5; no clear D. Germline V gene sequence: CDR1 KGHSH, CDR2 LQKENI. The V gene lost 3 bases and the J gene lost 1 base, with 9 bases spanning the gap. The CDR3 has 14 residues.

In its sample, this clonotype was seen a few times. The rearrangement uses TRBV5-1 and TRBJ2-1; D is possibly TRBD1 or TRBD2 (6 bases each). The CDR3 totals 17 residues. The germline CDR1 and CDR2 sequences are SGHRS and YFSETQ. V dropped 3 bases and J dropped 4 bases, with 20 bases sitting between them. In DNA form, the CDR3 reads TGCGCCAGCAGCTGGCGCCCGGGGGCCCGGGGTTACAATGAGCAGTTCTTC. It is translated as CASSWRPGARGYNEQFF.

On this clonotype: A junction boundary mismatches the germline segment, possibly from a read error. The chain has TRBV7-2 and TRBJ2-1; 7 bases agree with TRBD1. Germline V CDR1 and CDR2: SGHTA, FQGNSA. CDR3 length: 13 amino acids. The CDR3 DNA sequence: TGCGCCAGCTCCCTCGGGTTCAGGGGGGAGCAGTTCTTC. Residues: CASSLGFRGEQFF.